This TCR beta chain was recovered during a study of graft-versus-host responses after intestinal transplantation. Study information: Multivisceral, liver-intestinal, or isolated intestinal transplants were received by the recipients. Anti-thymocyte globulin was used for induction in all recipients, who then took tacrolimus and steroids for two to four years.

Germline lookup yields CDR1 SGHDT and CDR2 YYEEEE. Germline trimming cut 0 bases from V and 10 bases from J; bases unmatched to any gene: 3. This CDR3 region has 13 residues. Here immunoSEQ multiplex PCR was the method, and the copy in TCRdb shows in-frame clones only, minus some. The data contain roughly 30,000 clones, about four fifths of them singletons. On this clone: Its antigen is as yet unknown.

Regarding the study as a whole: Among circulating GvH clones, peak levels were associated with early post-transplant declines in HvG clones. GvH clonotypes were identified within recipient marrow, with a subset emerging first in ileum or blood.

This chain uses TRBV5-6 with TRBJ2-1, with 8 nucleotides matching TRBD1. The sequencing used unstimulated CD8+ T cells sorted from spleen or lymph node cells, collected before intestinal transplant. This receptor was identified in a human donor who received an intestinal transplant. CDR3 sequence: CASSLGTGREQFF. The CDR3, as DNA: TGTGCCAGCAGCTTGGGGACAGGGCGGGAGCAGTTCTTC. Drawing the rest from reference TRBV5-6 and TRBJ2-1, the complete variable domain is DAGVTQSPTHLIKTRGQQVTLRCSPKSGHDTVSWYQQALGQGPQFIFQYYEEEERQRGNFPDRFSGHQFPNYSSELNVNALLLGDSALYLCASSLGTGREQFFGPGTRLTVL.